Following are 13 T cell receptor beta chains from one sample sequenced in a study of human T cells and chemical hapten exposure listed by TCRdb under 2021. The receptor library was made with RACE. The sequencer was a NextSeq 500. TCRdb reanalyzed the raw reads on its own, using fastp at Q25 for trimming and MiXCR for clone calling, and kept in-frame beta chains. Each entry merges the rows of one CDR3 protein and shows their most common DNA and genes. Recorded for this sample are tens of thousands of distinct CDR3 sequences; roughly 10% of them occurred a single time. The ten biggest clones cover about 2.5% of the sample. This sample's time point label indicates: patch test 2, 6 weeks after DPC sensitization. The treatment or condition label here, explained by the study, means: therapeutic diphenylcyclopropenone sensitization with weekly scalp DPC. The starting material was whole blood, obtained in connection with sensitization to the hapten diphenylcyclopropenone (DPC). All receptors come from a woman younger than 45 with alopecia areata. Some clones in this sample may be carry-over from other donors' samples.

The chain joins TRBV20-1 to TRBJ2-3; 8 bases line up with TRBD2. From germline, CDR1 is DFQATT and CDR2 SNEGSKA (reference sequence). CDR3 length equals 14 residues. J gave up 3 bases and V 5 bases, and 7 bases lay outside the gene matches. The CDR3 region has the DNA TGCAGTGCTTACAGCGGGAGAGGGACAGATACGCAGTATTTT. This translates into CSAYSGRGTDTQYF.

This clonotype was counted between two and nine times. CDR3 protein: CASSMPGTGGLDEKLFF. The CDR3 bases are TGTGCCAGCAGTATGCCCGGGACAGGGGGCTTAGATGAAAAACTGTTTTTT. The chain joins TRBV12-3 or TRBV12-4 to TRBJ1-4; 12 positions match TRBD1. The length of the CDR3 is 17 residues. Trimming took 5 bases from V and 6 from J; bases not matched to a gene: 10.

Only a few counts were recorded for this clonotype. The chain employs TRBV28 and TRBJ1-1; D perhaps matches TRBD1 (6 bases). Per the germline V gene, CDR1 is MDHEN and CDR2 is SYDVKM. V lost 2 bases and J 7 bases, leaving 8 bases between the germline ends. The CDR3 totals 12 residues. This CDR3 is CASSLPQGEAFF. The CDR3 DNA sequence: TGTGCCAGCAGTTTACCACAGGGTGAAGCTTTCTTT.

This clonotype was seen ten or more times. In nucleotides, the CDR3 is TGTGCCAGCAGCTTCGGACTAGCGGGCCCCGGGGAGCTGTTTTTT. Protein sequence: CASSFGLAGPGELFF. The chain is built from TRBV7-9 and TRBJ2-2; 11 bases match TRBD2. Germline lookup yields CDR1 SEHNR and CDR2 FQNEAQ (reference sequence). The CDR3 length is 15 residues. Trimming cost V 3 bases and J 6 bases; bases outside gene matches: 3.

This clonotype was seen at least ten times. CDR3 amino acids: CAANNYRNSPLHF. CDR3 sequence (DNA): TGTGCCGCCAACAACTACAGGAATTCACCCCTCCACTTT. This chain joins TRBV30 and TRBJ1-6, with D maybe TRBD1 (5 bases). Germline V gene sequence: CDR1 GTSNPN, CDR2 SVGIG (reference sequence). The CDR3 is made up of 13 amino acids. V lost 8 bases to trimming and J lost 7 bases, with 15 bases between them.

In its sample, this clonotype was seen many times. The chain is built from TRBV5-1 and TRBJ1-2; unclear D gene. The CDR3 is 14 residues long. V lost 5 bases and J lost 2, with 13 bases in between. Germline V gene lookup returns CDR1 SGHRS and CDR2 YFSETQ. The CDR3 is CASSLDRRNYGYTF. CDR3 bases: TGCGCCAGCAGTCTGGACCGCAGAAACTATGGCTACACCTTC.

V usage is TRBV7-2 and J usage is TRBJ2-1; 7 bases match TRBD2. V shed 1 base and J 4 bases; nucleotides not matched to a gene: 1. CDR3 size: 14 residues. Germline V gene lookup returns CDR1 SGHTA and CDR2 FQGNSA. CDR3 bases: TGTGCCAGCAGCTTAGTGGGGGGGTACAATGAGCAGTTCTTC. Translating it yields CASSLVGGYNEQFF.

This clonotype turned up a few times. The chain combines TRBV5-1 with TRBJ2-5; D tentatively fits TRBD1 or TRBD2 (6 bases each). Looked up from germline, CDR1 is SGHRS and CDR2 is YFSETQ. The CDR3 totals 15 residues. Trimming shortened V by 4 bases and J by 4 bases, and 17 bases separated the two germline ends. The CDR3 region is CASSPGGGKGETQYF. As DNA, the CDR3 is TGCGCCAGCAGCCCCGGAGGGGGTAAAGGAGAGACCCAGTACTTC. The full variable domain, completed using reference TRBV5-1 and TRBJ2-5, is KAGVTQTPRYLIKTRGQQVTLSCSPISGHRSVSWYQQTPGQGLQFLFEYFSETQRNKGNFPGRFSGRQFSNSRSEMNVSTLELGDSALYLCASSPGGGKGETQYFGPGTRLLVL.

There are a few counts of this clonotype. This chain joins TRBV3-1 and TRBJ1-1; 7 positions agree with TRBD1. Germline CDR1 and CDR2: LGHDT and YNNKEL (reference sequence). Trimming removed 7 bases from V and 4 bases from J; junction bases left unmatched: 3. This CDR3 has 12 amino acids. The CDR3 DNA reads TGTGCCAGCAACGCAGGGGGCACTGAAGCTTTCTTT. Translation gives CASNAGGTEAFF. Together with reference TRBV3-1 and TRBJ1-1, the CDR3 gives the full variable domain: DTAVSQTPKYLVTQMGNDKSIKCEQNLGHDTMYWYKQDSKKFLKIMFSYNNKELIINETVPNRFSPKSPDKAHLNLHINSLELGDSAVYFCASNAGGTEAFFGQGTRLTVV.

This clonotype was counted at least ten times. The chain combines TRBV20-1 with TRBJ1-1; 7 bases line up with TRBD1. Germline V gene lookup returns CDR1 DFQATT and CDR2 SNEGSKA (reference sequence). V lost 6 bases and J lost 4; bases outside the gene matches: 8. There are 13 residues in the CDR3. CDR3 loop: CSAETGRATEAFF. The CDR3 DNA reads TGCAGTGCAGAGACAGGGAGGGCCACTGAAGCTTTCTTT.

This sequence joins TRBV28 and TRBJ2-5, with 7 nucleotides matching TRBD1. Germline values: CDR1 MDHEN, CDR2 SYDVKM. The CDR3 totals 13 residues. V was clipped by 6 bases and J by 3 bases; unmatched bases: 4. CDR3 in amino acids: CASRGTVEETQYF. CDR3 bases: TGTGCCAGCAGGGGGACAGTAGAAGAGACCCAGTACTTC.

This clonotype was detected ten times or more. The chain has TRBV4-2 and TRBJ1-4, with D possibly TRBD1 on 5 matching bases. Germline-derived CDR1 and CDR2 are LGHNA and YNFKEQ. Trimming removed 4 bases from V and 5 bases from J, with 11 bases in between. This CDR3 region has 14 residues. CDR3 coding DNA: TGTGCCAGCAGCCCCTCGAGGGGAAATGAAAAACTGTTTTTT. Translation gives CASSPSRGNEKLFF.

This clonotype was seen many times. A read error may produce the germline difference seen at one junction end. The V gene is TRBV5-1, the J gene TRBJ2-7; D uncertain. CDR1 and CDR2 from the germline V gene are SGHRS and YFSETQ. CDR3 length: 11 amino acids. The CDR3 sequence is CASSLNYEQYF. Written as DNA, the CDR3 is TGTGCCAGCAGCCTTAACTACGAGCAGTACTTC.